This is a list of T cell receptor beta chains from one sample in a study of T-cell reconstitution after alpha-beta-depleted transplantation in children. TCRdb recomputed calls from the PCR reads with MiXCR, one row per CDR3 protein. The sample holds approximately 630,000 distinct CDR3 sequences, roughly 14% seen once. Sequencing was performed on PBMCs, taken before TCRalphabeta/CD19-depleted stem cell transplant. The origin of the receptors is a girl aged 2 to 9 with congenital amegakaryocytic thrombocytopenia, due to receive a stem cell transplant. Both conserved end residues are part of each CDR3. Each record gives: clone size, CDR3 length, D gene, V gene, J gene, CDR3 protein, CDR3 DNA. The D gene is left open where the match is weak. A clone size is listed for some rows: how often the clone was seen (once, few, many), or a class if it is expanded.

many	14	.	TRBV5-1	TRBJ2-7	CASSLAGQGHEQYF	TGCGCCAGCAGCTTGGCCGGGCAGGGACACGAGCAGTACTTC
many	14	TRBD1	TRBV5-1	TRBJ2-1	CASSLTTGLNEQFF	TGCGCCAGCAGCTTGACGACAGGGTTAAATGAGCAGTTCTTC
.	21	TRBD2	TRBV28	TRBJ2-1	CASSSNSGTSGRDHSYNEQFF	TGTGCCAGCAGTTCCAACTCGGGGACTAGCGGGAGGGATCACTCCTACAATGAGCAGTTCTTC
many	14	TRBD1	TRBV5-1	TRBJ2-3	CASSFDRGTDTQYF	TGCGCCAGCAGCTTCGACAGGGGTACAGATACGCAGTATTTT
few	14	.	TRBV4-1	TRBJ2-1	CASSQEREGNEQFF	TGCGCCAGCAGCCAAGAGCGAGAGGGCAATGAGCAGTTCTTC
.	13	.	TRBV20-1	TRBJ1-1	CSARMAGVYEAFF	TGCAGTGCTAGAATGGCAGGAGTCTATGAAGCTTTCTTT
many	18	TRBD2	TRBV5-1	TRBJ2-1	CASSLESAGGSKYNEQFF	TGCGCCAGCAGCTTGGAATCAGCGGGAGGGTCCAAATACAATGAGCAGTTCTTC
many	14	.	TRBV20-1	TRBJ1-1	CSARLGALNTEAFF	TGCAGTGCTAGACTAGGGGCTCTGAACACTGAAGCTTTCTTT
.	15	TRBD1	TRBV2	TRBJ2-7	CASSPTTGDVYEQYF	TGTGCCAGCAGTCCAACAACAGGGGACGTCTACGAGCAGTACTTC
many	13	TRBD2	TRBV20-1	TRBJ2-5	CSATSSGEETQYF	TGCAGTGCTACTTCTAGCGGTGAAGAGACCCAGTACTTC
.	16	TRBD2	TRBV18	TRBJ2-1	CASSTTSGDPYNEQFF	TGTGCCAGCTCGACGACTAGCGGGGACCCCTACAATGAGCAGTTCTTC
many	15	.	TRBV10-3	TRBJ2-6	CAISGLDSGANVLTF	TGTGCCATCAGTGGACTCGACTCTGGGGCCAACGTCCTGACTTTC
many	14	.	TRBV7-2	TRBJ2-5	CASSRGFLQETQYF	TGTGCCAGCAGCCGGGGTTTCCTACAAGAGACCCAGTACTTC